Listed below are T cell receptor beta chains from one sample, sequenced in a study of T cells after yellow fever vaccination. Each CDR3 protein gets one entry after TCRdb re-called the 5' RACE reads with MiXCR. The sample contains roughly 320,000 distinct CDR3 sequences, about 10% of which appear only once. This sample comprised CD4+ T cells sorted from PBMCs, obtained 45 days after the yellow fever booster vaccination. All receptors come from a young man who received the YFV17D yellow fever vaccine. The CDR3 runs from the conserved cysteine through the conserved F or W. The D gene is left open where the match is weak. Some rows mark clone size as missing; the rest say once, few, many or name a class of expanded clone.

size: few
D: .
V: TRBV30
length: 19
J: TRBJ2-1
CDR3: CAWRGSRAEIAEPYNEQFF
DNA: TGTGCCTGGAGGGGTAGCCGGGCAGAGATAGCGGAACCATACAATGAGCAGTTCTTC

size: .
D: .
V: TRBV6-6
length: 14
J: TRBJ2-7
CDR3: CASSANQGSYEQYF
DNA: TGTGCCAGCAGCGCCAACCAGGGATCCTACGAGCAGTACTTC

size: .
D: .
V: TRBV4-3
length: 14
J: TRBJ2-3
CDR3: CASSQAGGIDTQYF
DNA: TGCGCCAGCAGCCAGGCTGGGGGCATAGATACGCAGTATTTT

size: .
D: TRBD2
V: TRBV28
length: 14
J: TRBJ2-4
CDR3: CASKWGGERNIQYF
DNA: TGTGCCAGCAAATGGGGGGGGGAGAGGAACATTCAGTACTTC

size: many
D: TRBD1
V: TRBV11-2
length: 17
J: TRBJ2-2
CDR3: CASSADRGLLITGELFF
DNA: TGTGCCAGCAGCGCGGACAGGGGGCTACTCATCACCGGGGAGCTGTTTTTT

size: few
D: .
V: TRBV6-5
length: 13
J: TRBJ1-5
CDR3: CASSYNENQPQHF
DNA: TGTGCCAGCAGTTACAATGAGAATCAGCCCCAGCATTTT

size: .
D: .
V: TRBV29-1
length: 8
J: TRBJ2-7
CDR3: CSVGEGYF
DNA: TGCAGCGTGGGCGAGGGGTACTTC

size: few
D: TRBD1
V: TRBV5-1
length: 15
J: TRBJ2-3
CDR3: CASSYQTGLGDTQYF
DNA: TGCGCCAGCAGCTACCAGACAGGGCTTGGCGATACGCAGTATTTT

size: .
D: .
V: TRBV20-1
length: 12
J: TRBJ2-5
CDR3: CSARGQVETQYF
DNA: TGCAGTGCTAGAGGGCAAGTGGAGACCCAGTACTTC

size: once
D: .
V: TRBV5-1
length: 15
J: TRBJ1-4
CDR3: CASSVQGGTNEKLFF
DNA: TGCGCCAGCAGCGTGCAGGGCGGAACTAATGAAAAACTGTTTTTT

size: .
D: .
V: TRBV9
length: 12
J: TRBJ1-2
CDR3: CASSVDQAGYTF
DNA: TGTGCCAGCAGCGTAGATCAGGCTGGCTACACCTTC

size: few
D: TRBD2
V: TRBV4-3
length: 16
J: TRBJ2-2
CDR3: CASSPLAGANTGELFF
DNA: TGCGCCAGCAGCCCTTTAGCGGGAGCGAACACCGGGGAGCTGTTTTTT

size: .
D: TRBD1
V: TRBV11-2
length: 15
J: TRBJ1-4
CDR3: CASSRQGGTNEKLFF
DNA: TGTGCCAGCAGCCGACAGGGTGGGACTAATGAAAAACTGTTTTTT

size: few
D: .
V: TRBV30
length: 14
J: TRBJ1-1
CDR3: CAWGRGTANTEAFF
DNA: TGTGCCTGGGGACGAGGGACTGCGAACACTGAAGCTTTCTTT

size: .
D: .
V: TRBV20-1
length: 15
J: TRBJ2-2
CDR3: CSARTTGPGTGELFF
DNA: TGCAGTGCTAGAACTACAGGGCCGGGCACCGGGGAGCTGTTTTTT

size: few
D: .
V: TRBV20-1
length: 14
J: TRBJ2-5
CDR3: CSARESARAETQYF
DNA: TGCAGTGCTAGAGAGTCGGCCCGAGCGGAGACCCAGTACTTC

size: many
D: TRBD1
V: TRBV6-1
length: 14
J: TRBJ1-2
CDR3: CASHVGTGPYGYTF
DNA: TGTGCCAGCCACGTGGGGACAGGCCCCTATGGCTACACCTTC

size: .
D: .
V: TRBV3-1
length: 18
J: TRBJ2-2
CDR3: CASSQNQGFKMNTGELFF
DNA: TGTGCCAGCAGCCAAAATCAAGGGTTCAAAATGAACACCGGGGAGCTGTTTTTT

size: few
D: .
V: TRBV5-1
length: 15
J: TRBJ2-5
CDR3: CASSPQGGTEETQYF
DNA: TGCGCCAGCAGCCCACAAGGCGGGACAGAAGAGACCCAGTACTTC

size: .
D: TRBD2
V: TRBV6-2/TRBV6-3
length: 15
J: TRBJ2-1
CDR3: CASSPGGVSYNEQFF
DNA: TGTGCCAGCAGCCCCGGGGGGGTCTCCTACAATGAGCAGTTCTTC

size: many
D: .
V: TRBV5-4
length: 13
J: TRBJ2-3
CDR3: CASSLPSSDTQYF
DNA: TGTGCCAGCAGCCTGCCTAGTTCAGATACGCAGTATTTT

size: many
D: TRBD1
V: TRBV28
length: 15
J: TRBJ2-1
CDR3: CASSSWTGGFNEQFF
DNA: TGTGCCAGCAGTTCCTGGACAGGGGGTTTCAATGAGCAGTTCTTC